This T cell receptor (beta chain) came from a study of blood T cell repertoires in COVID-19. The CDR3 runs 15 residues. The germline gives CDR1 SGHRS, CDR2 YFSETQ. Trimming stripped 0 bases from V and 5 bases from J, with 15 bases between. Those designated as exposed participants met a COVID-19 case within 2 weeks before study entry. The assay was immunoSEQ multiplex PCR, and TCRdb's table has in-frame clones only and misses some. The table includes about 320,000 clones, approximately 81% detected once. The V and J genes are TRBV5-1 and TRBJ2-7; the D gene is possibly TRBD1 (5 bases). The specimen was PBMCs or T cells enriched from blood (not recorded which). This sequence was found in a woman aged 30 to 39 who had been exposed to COVID-19. CDR3 loop: CASSLGHRNRNEQYF. CDR3 nucleotides: TGCGCCAGCAGCTTGGGACACAGGAACCGTAACGAGCAGTACTTC.